This TCR beta chain comes out of a study of T cell responses to AZD1222 COVID-19 vaccine. About this clone: Its antigen is currently unknown.

Overall study findings and caveats: Spike as a whole was targeted by vaccine-associated CD4 TCRs, dominant at 160-218 and 743-854. Just a handful of AZD1222 recipients tested seropositive at baseline. The sample set comprised mostly white British donors with more females, and clonal diversity was possibly underestimated.

This CDR3 has 15 residues. V was cut by 5 bases and J by 7 bases, with 17 bases left in between. Per the germline V gene, CDR1 is SGHTA and CDR2 is FQGNSA. Pooling of second doses given at about 4 or about 12 weeks was done. Method: immunoSEQ multiplex PCR; TCRdb's copy keeps in-frame clones and lacks some. This table has tens of thousands of clones, more than 85% appearing once. The chain is built from TRBV7-2 and TRBJ1-4; the D gene is possibly TRBD1 (6 bases). The sequence was collected from an adult who received the AZD1222 COVID-19 vaccine. Sequenced material: peripheral blood, taken 28 days after the second AZD1222 dose. The CDR3 loop is CASSANRVLGEKLFF. The CDR3, as DNA: TGTGCCAGCAGCGCGAACAGGGTTCTGGGTGAAAAACTGTTTTTT.